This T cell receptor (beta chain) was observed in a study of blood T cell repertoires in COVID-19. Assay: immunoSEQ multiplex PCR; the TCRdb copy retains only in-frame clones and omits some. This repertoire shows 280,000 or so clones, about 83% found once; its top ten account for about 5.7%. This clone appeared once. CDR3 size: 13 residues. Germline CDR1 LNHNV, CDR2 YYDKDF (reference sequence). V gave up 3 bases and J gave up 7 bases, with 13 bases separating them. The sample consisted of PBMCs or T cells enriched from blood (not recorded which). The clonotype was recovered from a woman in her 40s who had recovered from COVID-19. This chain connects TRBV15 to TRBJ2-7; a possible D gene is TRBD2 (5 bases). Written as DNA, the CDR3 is TGTGCCACCAGCAGGTTTGTCACTAGAGAGCAGTACTTC. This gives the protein CATSRFVTREQYF.